These T cell receptor beta chains were read from a single sample in a study of blood T cell repertoires in COVID-19. Assay: immunoSEQ multiplex PCR; the TCRdb copy retains only in-frame clones and omits some. Of over 150,000 clones listed, approximately 84% were seen once; the top ten hold more than 6.5%. The sample consisted of PBMCs or T cells enriched from blood (not recorded which). Every receptor here comes from a woman aged 50 to 65 who had recovered from COVID-19. Both conserved end residues are trimmed from each CDR3.

CDR3 length	J gene	V gene	CDR3 protein
13	TRBJ1-6	TRBV5-4	ASSLWTGGNSPLH
14	TRBJ2-3	TRBV5-4	ASSTGLAGRTDTQY
12	TRBJ2-3	TRBV11-3	ASSQRQGTDTQY
11	TRBJ2-5	TRBV12-3/TRBV12-4	ASKASWVETQY
16	TRBJ1-3	TRBV21-1	ASSFRAGGQNSGNTIY
14	TRBJ2-7	TRBV3-1/TRBV3-2	ASSQGGQRPSYEQY
15	TRBJ1-5	TRBV19	ASRDGTGGLSNQPQH
12	TRBJ2-3	TRBV30	AWRTSGSTDTQY
15	TRBJ2-7	TRBV11-2	ASSPRYKLAGKDEQY
12	TRBJ2-5	TRBV5-6	ASSFGTNQETQY
12	TRBJ2-1	TRBV2	ASWSGGGYNEQF
14	TRBJ2-1	TRBV7-2	ASSLVTSGRAYEQF
13	TRBJ2-7	TRBV6-5	ASSPRTGDLYEQY
13	TRBJ2-3	TRBV6-1	ASSEGGRVVNTQY
14	TRBJ2-2	TRBV6-5	ASSYSTGSNTGELF
11	TRBJ2-3	TRBV7-2	ASSFFRPDTQY
16	TRBJ2-3	TRBV7-9	ASSLEEGLAGNTDTQY
13	TRBJ1-2	TRBV6-5	ASSPWDSSNYGYT
13	TRBJ2-7	TRBV3-1/TRBV3-2	ASSQQGGPSYEQY
11	TRBJ2-7	TRBV28	ASSLDRTYEQY
11	TRBJ1-5	TRBV13	ASSFQGNQPQH
16	TRBJ2-3	TRBV24-1	ATSDASPGQGITDTQY
12	TRBJ2-1	TRBV7-9	ASSNGLVHNEQF
15	TRBJ1-4	TRBV27	ASSLKFGGGKKEKLF
16	TRBJ2-1	TRBV4-3	ASSQALGLAGSLNEQF
13	TRBJ2-1	TRBV15	ATSRDRGLSNEQF
12	TRBJ2-7	TRBV13	ASSPGQSSYEQY
11	TRBJ1-2	TRBV13	ASSSDRGFGYT
12	TRBJ1-4	TRBV5-5	ASSVVGGYEKLF
12	TRBJ2-3	TRBV5-1	ASSIGGDGNTQY
12	TRBJ2-1	TRBV2	ASSILAAYNEQF
15	TRBJ2-2	TRBV28	ASSSKAGTGSTGELF
13	TRBJ2-2	TRBV27	ASRRTSGRSGELF
11	TRBJ2-1	TRBV6-6	AIDLGEDNEQF
12	TRBJ1-6	TRBV28	ATLRSSYNSPLH
10	TRBJ1-2	TRBV10-3	AISEILYGYT
11	TRBJ2-7	TRBV10-3	AISEGLVYEQY
12	TRBJ2-5	TRBV5-1	ASSWWGSRETQY
13	TRBJ2-7	TRBV28	ASSPGTGSSYEQY
15	TRBJ2-1	TRBV3-1/TRBV3-2	ASSQSNTRDSYNEQF
14	TRBJ2-3	TRBV24-1	ATSDPGSDGTDTQY
13	TRBJ2-5	TRBV3-1/TRBV3-2	ASSPGSSGEETQY